The sequence of this T cell receptor (beta chain) was determined in a study of CD8+CD57+ T cells in acquired aplastic anemia. Looking at the study overall: Healthy donor CD4+ samples were sequenced to a depth that averaged roughly 10 million reads.

Germline values: CDR1 SGHKS, CDR2 YYEKEE (reference sequence). V shed 3 bases and J 7 bases; nucleotides not matched to a gene: 6. This CDR3 comprises 15 residues. This clonotype was observed a handful of times. Its antigen is undetermined. Investigators profiled TCR beta VDJ and CDR3 from genomic DNA template. TCRdb fed the reads into MiXCR, producing one record per CDR3 protein. This sample has some 220,000 distinct CDR3 sequences, with 30% to 40% found just once. General study points: Some 30 was the count of CD8+ CDR3 sequences that patients shared with controls.

Source material: sorted CD4+, CD8+, or CD8+CD57+ T cells (not recorded which) from PBMCs. The chain has TRBV5-5 and TRBJ2-2; TRBD2 matches at 10 bases. The TCR comes from a human donor in good health, serving as a control. DNA for the CDR3: TGTGCCAGCAGCTCCCTAGCGGGAGTTGTCGGGGAGCTGTTTTTT. This encodes CASSSLAGVVGELFF.